The 25 T cell receptor beta chains presented below share a single source sample, sequenced in a study of T cells in Graves' hyperthyroidism and ophthalmopathy. It was RNA transcripts that yielded the amplified TCR beta CDR3 regions. Researchers ran a first-round RT-PCR on the TCR CDR3 using the HTBI primer set. TCRdb reanalysed the multiplex PCR reads using MiXCR and keeps one entry per CDR3 protein. The sample includes roughly 710,000 distinct CDR3 sequences, over 35% of them seen just once. The specimen was blood. Receptors originate from a woman in her forties with Graves' hyperthyroidism.

In nucleotides, the CDR3 is TGTGCCATCAGGAGGGACAGCGATAATGAAAAACTGTTTTTT. It encodes CAIRRDSDNEKLFF. V is TRBV10-3 and J is TRBJ1-4; TRBD1 agrees at 7 bases. The length of the CDR3 is 14 residues. The germline gives CDR1 ENHRY, CDR2 SYGVKD. V lost 6 bases, J lost 4 bases, and 5 bases stayed unmatched.

The rearrangement uses TRBV7-8 and TRBJ1-2; a weak D match, TRBD1 (6 bases). CDR3 length equals 14 residues. Trimming took 7 bases from V and 0 from J, leaving 12 bases between them. The germline CDR1 and CDR2 sequences are SGHVS and FQNEAQ. CDR3 nucleotide sequence: TGTGCCAGCACCCTCTCAGGGGCTAACTATGGCTACACCTTC. This translates into CASTLSGANYGYTF.

The chain carries TRBV7-2 and TRBJ2-5, with D possibly matching TRBD2 (6 bases). V was pared by 3 bases and J by 9 bases, with 14 bases between. There are 13 residues in the CDR3. The V gene's germline CDR1 is SGHTA and CDR2 FQGNSA. CDR3 nucleotide sequence: TGTGCCAGCAGCTTCGGGAGAGATCAGCCCCAGTACTTC. Translating gives CASSFGRDQPQYF.

A remark on this clonotype: A much larger clone lies one base from this, so it may be a read error. The chain links TRBV10-2 to TRBJ1-1, with 7 bases that match TRBD1. The CDR3 loop spans 13 amino acids. CDR1 WSHSY and CDR2 SAAADI come from the germline V gene. The CDR3 is CASRRSSDREAFF. DNA for the CDR3: TGTGCCAGCAGACGAAGCTCGGACAGGGAAGCTTTCTTT.

Comments on this clonotype: It is likely a read error, because the conserved phenylalanine at the end of the CDR3 is missing. The chain recombines TRBV5-4 with TRBJ2-7; the match to TRBD2 covers 8 bases. The CDR3 has 14 residues. Germline CDR1 and CDR2: SGHNT and YYREEE (reference sequence). V shed 4 bases and J 2 bases; nucleotides not matched to a gene: 5. CDR3 residues: CASSPTSGTYEQYL. As DNA, the CDR3 is TGTGCCAGCAGCCCCACTAGCGGAACCTACGAGCAGTACCTC.

The chain carries TRBV12-3 or TRBV12-4 and TRBJ1-1; TRBD1 aligns across 9 bases. The CDR3 runs 15 residues. The trim removed 6 bases at V and 1 base at J, leaving 6 bases unmatched. The CDR3 DNA sequence: TGTGCCAGCAGGGCCTGGACAGGGGCGAACACTGAAGCTTTCTTT. It encodes CASRAWTGANTEAFF.

The chain joins TRBV19 to TRBJ1-1; D ambiguous. The V gene's germline CDR1 is LNHDA and CDR2 SQIVND (reference sequence). The CDR3 contains 14 residues. V dropped 6 bases and J dropped 2 bases, with 13 bases sitting between them. The CDR3 protein is CASRAPNYNTEAFF. The CDR3 region has the DNA TGTGCCAGTAGGGCCCCCAACTACAACACTGAAGCTTTCTTT.

This clonotype was recorded a few times. A junction boundary mismatches the germline segment, possibly from a read error. V and J are TRBV19 and TRBJ2-7, with D maybe TRBD2 (5 bases). Per germline, CDR1 LNHDA and CDR2 SQIVND (reference sequence). The CDR3 has 14 residues. The CDR3 loop is CASSIRGLSYEQYF. The DNA of the CDR3 is TGTGCCAGTAGTATCCGAGGACTCTCCTACGAACAGTACTTC.

The chain links TRBV10-3 to TRBJ2-7; 12 bases are shared with TRBD2. This CDR3 contains 14 residues. Germline assignment: CDR1 ENHRY and CDR2 SYGVKD. Trimming took 4 bases from V and 5 from J; bases not matched to a gene: 3. The CDR3, as DNA: TGTGCCATCAGTGGGACTAGCGGGAAGGACGAGCAGTACTTC. Residues: CAISGTSGKDEQYF.

About this clonotype itself: This may arise from a read error, as a much more abundant clone is one base away. The rearrangement joins TRBV12-3 or TRBV12-4 to TRBJ1-2; TRBD1 matches 10 bases. This CDR3 spans 13 amino acids. V shed 10 bases and J 8 bases; nucleotides not matched to a gene: 10. The CDR3 region has the DNA TGTGCCACCGCCTCCGGGACAGGGGACGGCTACACCTTC. This encodes CATASGTGDGYTF.

J is TRBJ2-7 and V is TRBV20-1; D gene ambiguous. The V gene lost 0 bases and the J gene lost 0 bases, with 9 bases spanning the gap. The CDR3 consists of 14 residues. Germline V gene data show CDR1 as DFQATT and CDR2 as SNEGSKA (reference sequence). The CDR3 region has the DNA TGCAGTGCTAGAGATTCACAGAGCTCCTACGAGCAGTACTTC. Protein sequence: CSARDSQSSYEQYF.

This clonotype was detected a few times. The chain couples TRBV7-2 to TRBJ1-2; D is ambiguous. V was shortened by 6 bases and J by 2 bases, with 16 bases between the two germline ends. Germline-derived CDR1 and CDR2 are SGHTA and FQGNSA. CDR3 size: 15 residues. The CDR3 sequence: CASSLWVRINYGYTF. In DNA, the CDR3 is TGTGCCAGCAGTTTATGGGTCAGAATCAACTATGGCTACACCTTC. The full variable domain, in which reference TRBV7-2 and TRBJ1-2 provide the parts outside the CDR3, is GAGVSQSPSNKVTEKGKDVELRCDPISGHTALYWYRQSLGQGLEFLIYFQGNSAPDKSGLPSDRFSAERTGGSVSTLTIQRTQQEDSAVYLCASSLWVRINYGYTFGSGTRLTVV.

This clonotype occurred a few times. The rearrangement links TRBV25-1 to TRBJ1-2; unclear D gene. Trimming cost V 3 bases and J 8 bases, with 13 bases left between them. CDR3 length: 13 residues. Germline V CDR1 and CDR2: MGHDK, SYGVNS. In nucleotides, the CDR3 is TGTGCCAGCAGTGACCCGACTTATGGAGGCTACACCTTC. Protein product: CASSDPTYGGYTF.

This chain connects TRBV29-1 to TRBJ2-7; D may match TRBD1 or TRBD2 (5 bases each). Trimming took off 4 bases at V and 7 bases at J, with 14 bases between the two ends. The CDR3 length is 12 residues. CDR1 SQVTM and CDR2 ANQGSEA come from the germline V gene. The CDR3 coding sequence is TGCAGCGTTGTGGCAGGGAGCAATGAGCAGTACTTC. Residues: CSVVAGSNEQYF.

In this sample, this clonotype turned up a few times. The rearrangement joins TRBV20-1 to TRBJ2-7; 7 bases are a match to TRBD2. Germline V gives CDR1 DFQATT, CDR2 SNEGSKA (reference sequence). The CDR3 covers 15 residues. J lost 3 bases, V lost 0 bases, and 8 bases had no gene match. CDR3 loop: CSARDTLSGLYEQYF. In nucleotides, the CDR3 is TGCAGTGCTAGAGATACTCTTAGCGGGCTCTACGAGCAGTACTTC.

The genes are TRBV15 and TRBJ2-1; 9 bases fit TRBD2. CDR1 is LNHNV and CDR2 is YYDKDF in the germline V gene (reference sequence). The CDR3 is 15 amino acids. The V and J ends lost 0 bases and 8 bases, in that order; junction bases with no gene match: 5. CDR3 coding DNA: TGTGCCACCAGCAGAGAGGAGCGGGGGGTCGATGAGCAGTTCTTC. Translation gives CATSREERGVDEQFF.

The rearrangement links TRBV24-1 to TRBJ2-3; the D is unclear. This CDR3 is built from 15 residues. The V gene's germline CDR1 is KGHDR and CDR2 SFDVKD. V shed 2 bases and J shed 6 bases, with 14 bases lying between them. As DNA, the CDR3 is TGTGCCACCAGTGATTCTACGCCACGACGGGATACGCAGTATTTT. This sequence encodes CATSDSTPRRDTQYF.

This clonotype was recorded a few times. The chain carries TRBV10-3 and TRBJ2-7, with D unclear. Germline V gene lookup returns CDR1 ENHRY and CDR2 SYGVKD. V gave up 3 bases and J gave up 6 bases, with 6 bases separating them. The CDR3 has 11 residues. Here the CDR3 reads CAISETVEQYF. DNA for the CDR3: TGTGCCATCAGTGAAACGGTCGAGCAGTACTTC.

The chain combines TRBV5-1 with TRBJ2-2; D is unclear. The CDR3 spans 16 residues. The germline gives CDR1 SGHRS, CDR2 YFSETQ. Trimming pared 4 bases from V and 2 bases from J, leaving 15 bases between. CDR3 amino acids: CASSTDLAQNTGELFF. The CDR3 DNA is TGCGCCAGCAGCACCGACCTCGCCCAAAACACCGGGGAGCTGTTTTTT.

This clonotype was recorded a few times. The chain joins TRBV4-3 to TRBJ1-5; 9 bases line up with TRBD1. The CDR3 consists of 19 residues. Unmatched junction bases numbered 12, after V lost 0 bases and J lost 3 bases. Per the germline V gene, CDR1 is LGHNA and CDR2 is YSLEER. This chain's CDR3 is CASSQDLAGQGNSNQPQHF. As DNA, the CDR3 is TGCGCCAGCAGCCAAGATCTGGCGGGACAGGGCAATTCCAATCAGCCCCAGCATTTT.

Notes on this clonotype: This could be a read error, since a much larger clone is one nucleotide away. This chain links TRBV10-3 with TRBJ1-1; no clear D. The CDR3 length is 13 residues. The germline V gene has CDR1 ENHRY and CDR2 SYGVKD. V was trimmed by 5 bases and J by 4 bases, leaving 11 bases between them. The CDR3 DNA reads as TGTGCCATCAGTCCCCTGAGACCCACTGAAGCTTTCTTT. This sequence encodes CAISPLRPTEAFF.

The table lists this clonotype with many counts. The V and J genes are TRBV7-2 and TRBJ1-2, with D unclear. The CDR3 runs to 13 residues. Germline-derived CDR1 and CDR2 are SGHTA and FQGNSA. V lost 1 base and J 7 bases, leaving 10 bases between the germline ends. This CDR3 is CASSLGPGGGYTF. The DNA of the CDR3 is TGTGCCAGCAGCTTAGGTCCAGGAGGTGGCTACACCTTC.

The chain recombines TRBV20-1 with TRBJ1-3, with D perhaps matching TRBD1 (5 bases). CDR3 length: 14 amino acids. Deletions cut 3 bases from V and 6 bases from J, with 15 bases between. Germline CDR1 DFQATT, CDR2 SNEGSKA (reference sequence). The DNA for the CDR3 is TGCAGTGCTAGCCCTAGCGGGGGTTCAAACACCATATATTTT. Encoded protein: CSASPSGGSNTIYF.

The rearrangement uses TRBV6-5 and TRBJ1-1; D gene ambiguous. CDR3 length: 12 amino acids. Germline values: CDR1 MNHEY, CDR2 SVGAGI. Trimming shortened V by 4 bases and J by 6 bases, and 9 bases separated the two germline ends. The CDR3 loop reads CASSSVAAEAFF. DNA for the CDR3: TGTGCCAGCAGTTCAGTGGCCGCTGAAGCTTTCTTT.

Turning to this clonotype: A read error is likely here: a far larger clone is one base away. The chain employs TRBV7-2 and TRBJ2-5; D gene uncertain. The J call may be mistaken, given a closer DNA end match to TRBJ2-7. From germline, CDR1 is SGHTA and CDR2 FQGNSA. The CDR3 extends over 12 amino acids. CDR3: CANSLGLGEQYF. The CDR3 coding sequence is TGTGCCAACAGCTTGGGTTTAGGCGAGCAGTACTTC.